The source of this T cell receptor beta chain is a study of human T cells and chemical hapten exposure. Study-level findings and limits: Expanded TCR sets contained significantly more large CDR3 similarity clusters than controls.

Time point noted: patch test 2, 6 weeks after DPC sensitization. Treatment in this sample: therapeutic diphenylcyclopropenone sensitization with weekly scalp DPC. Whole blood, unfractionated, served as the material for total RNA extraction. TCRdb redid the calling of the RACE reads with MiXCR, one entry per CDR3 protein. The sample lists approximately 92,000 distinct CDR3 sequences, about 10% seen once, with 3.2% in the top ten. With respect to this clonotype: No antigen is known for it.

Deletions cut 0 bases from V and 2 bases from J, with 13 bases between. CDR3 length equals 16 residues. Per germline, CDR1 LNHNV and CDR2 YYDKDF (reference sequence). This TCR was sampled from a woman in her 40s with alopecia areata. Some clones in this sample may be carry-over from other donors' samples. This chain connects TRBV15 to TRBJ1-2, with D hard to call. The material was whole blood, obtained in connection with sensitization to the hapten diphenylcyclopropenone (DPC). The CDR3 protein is CATSRDRIGENYGYTF. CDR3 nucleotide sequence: TGTGCCACCAGCAGAGATCGGATCGGCGAAAACTATGGCTACACCTTC.